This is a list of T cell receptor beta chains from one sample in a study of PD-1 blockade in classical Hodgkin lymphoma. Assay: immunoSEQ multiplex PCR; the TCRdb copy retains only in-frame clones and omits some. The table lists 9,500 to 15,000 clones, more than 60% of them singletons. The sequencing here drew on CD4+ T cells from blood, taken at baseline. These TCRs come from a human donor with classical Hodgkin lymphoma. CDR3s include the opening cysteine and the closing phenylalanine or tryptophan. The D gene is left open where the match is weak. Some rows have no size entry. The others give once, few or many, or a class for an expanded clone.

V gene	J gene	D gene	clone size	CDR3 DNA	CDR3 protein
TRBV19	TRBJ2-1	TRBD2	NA	TGTGCCAGTAGTCGTCCTAGCGGGGGTTACAATGAGCAGTTCTTC	CASSRPSGGYNEQFF
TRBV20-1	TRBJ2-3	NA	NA	TGCAGTGCTAGGGTGGATACGCAGTATTTT	CSARVDTQYF
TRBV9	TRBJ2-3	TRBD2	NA	TGTGCCAGCAGTGGTGAGGGAACTAGCGGGTATTGGGATACGCAGTATTTT	CASSGEGTSGYWDTQYF
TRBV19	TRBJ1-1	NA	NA	TGTGCCAGTTCGCAGGGTATCACTGAAGCTTTCTTT	CASSQGITEAFF
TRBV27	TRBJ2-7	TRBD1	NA	TGTGCCAGCAGCACTCGACAGGGGTACGAGCAGTACTTC	CASSTRQGYEQYF
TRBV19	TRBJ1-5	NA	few	TGTGCCAGTACCGGGGGCTACAATGGCAATCAGCCCCAGCATTTT	CASTGGYNGNQPQHF
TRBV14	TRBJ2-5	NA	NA	TGTGCCAGCAGCCATGGGGAGACCCAGTACTTC	CASSHGETQYF
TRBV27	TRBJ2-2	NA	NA	TGTGCCAGCAGTTTACGGGCGGGTAACACCGGGGAGCTGTTTTTT	CASSLRAGNTGELFF
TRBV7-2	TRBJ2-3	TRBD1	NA	TGTGCCAGCAAATATTCAGGGGGTGCAGATACGCAGTATTTT	CASKYSGGADTQYF
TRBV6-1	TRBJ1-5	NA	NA	TGTGCCAGCACCTCAGGGTATAATAGCAATCAGCCCCAGCATTTT	CASTSGYNSNQPQHF
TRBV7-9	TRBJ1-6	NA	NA	TGTGCCAGCAGCTCGGCCCCGAAAACACCCCTCCACTTT	CASSSAPKTPLHF
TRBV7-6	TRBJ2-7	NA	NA	TGTGCCAGCAGCTCCGCGGGGCCCCCCTACGAGCAGTACTTC	CASSSAGPPYEQYF
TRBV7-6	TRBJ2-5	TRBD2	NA	TGTGCCAGCAGCTTAGGGCTAGCGGGAGATCCCGGGGAGACCCAGTACTTC	CASSLGLAGDPGETQYF
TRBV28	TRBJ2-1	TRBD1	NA	TGTGCCAGCAGTTCCAGGGGGATGCAGTTCTTC	CASSSRGMQFF
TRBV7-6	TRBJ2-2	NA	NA	TGTGCCAGCGGACGGGGGCTATACACCGGGGAGCTGTTTTTT	CASGRGLYTGELFF
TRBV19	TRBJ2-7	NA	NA	TGTGCCAGTAGTATTGCGGCGAGGGCCGAGCAGTACTTC	CASSIAARAEQYF
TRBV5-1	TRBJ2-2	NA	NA	TGCGCCAGCAGCCAGGAGTCCGGGGAGCTGTTTTTT	CASSQESGELFF
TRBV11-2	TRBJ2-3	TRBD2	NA	TGTGCCAGCAGCTTAGATCTACTAGCGGGGAGCACAGATACGCAGTATTTT	CASSLDLLAGSTDTQYF
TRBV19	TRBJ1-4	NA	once	TGTGCCAGTAGTAACTACAGGTCTATTAATGAAAAACTGTTTTTT	CASSNYRSINEKLFF
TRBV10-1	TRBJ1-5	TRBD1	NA	TGCGCCAGCAGTTGCGGACAGGATGGCAATCAGCCCCAGCATTTT	CASSCGQDGNQPQHF
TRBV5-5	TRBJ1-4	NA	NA	TGTGCCAGCAGCTTGGAGACGTTCGGGGAAAAACTGTTTTTT	CASSLETFGEKLFF
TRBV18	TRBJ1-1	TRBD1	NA	TGTGCCAGCTCACGGCTGACAGGGGAGGCTGAAGCTTTCTTT	CASSRLTGEAEAFF
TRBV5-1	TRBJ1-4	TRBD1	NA	TGCGCCAGCAGCGACAGGGATGTGGCTAATGAAAAACTGTTTTTT	CASSDRDVANEKLFF
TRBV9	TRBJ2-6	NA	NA	TGTGCCAGCAGCGTAGTGGGGGCCGGTGGGGCCAACGTCCTGACTTTC	CASSVVGAGGANVLTF
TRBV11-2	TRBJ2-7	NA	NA	TGTGCCAGCAGCTTAGCCTCCTACGAGCAGTACTTC	CASSLASYEQYF
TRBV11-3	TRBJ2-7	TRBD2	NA	TGTGCCAGCAGCTTCGGGACCGGGACTAGCGTTCTTAGCGAGCAGTACTTC	CASSFGTGTSVLSEQYF
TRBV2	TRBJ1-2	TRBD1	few	TGTGCCAGCAGATACCGACAGGGGCGATACCTATTTGGCTACACCTTC	CASRYRQGRYLFGYTF
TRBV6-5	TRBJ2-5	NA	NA	TGTGCCAGCAGAGTGACAACCCAAGAGACCCAGTACTTC	CASRVTTQETQYF
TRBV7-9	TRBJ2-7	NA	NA	TGTGCCAGCAGCTTAACGGGGCGGGGGCGCGGCGACGAGCAGTACTTC	CASSLTGRGRGDEQYF
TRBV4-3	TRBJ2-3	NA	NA	TGCGCCAGCAGCCAAGACACGGGGGCCGCAGATACGCAGTATTTT	CASSQDTGAADTQYF
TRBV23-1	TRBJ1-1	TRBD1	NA	TGCGCCAGCAGTCAATTTTTCGACAGGGGTGACACTGAAGCTTTCTTT	CASSQFFDRGDTEAFF
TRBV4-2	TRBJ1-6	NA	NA	TGTGCCAGCAGCCAAGATCAGTGGGTGGAGGGAGGTTCACCCCTCCACTTT	CASSQDQWVEGGSPLHF
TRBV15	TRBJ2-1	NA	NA	TGTGCCACCAGCGTCCGGGCTAAGCAGTTCTTC	CATSVRAKQFF
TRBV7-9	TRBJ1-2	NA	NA	TGTGCCAGCAGCTTAGCTTGGGGGGACTATGGCTACACCTTC	CASSLAWGDYGYTF
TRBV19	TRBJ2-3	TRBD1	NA	TGTGCCAGTAGTATCTACAGGGGGGGCACAGATACGCAGTATTTT	CASSIYRGGTDTQYF
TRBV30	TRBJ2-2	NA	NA	TGTGCCTGGACTCCCCGGAGGGCAGGGGTAACCACCGGGGAGCTGTTTTTT	CAWTPRRAGVTTGELFF
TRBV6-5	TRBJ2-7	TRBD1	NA	TGTGCCAGCGGATCCGGGACAGGGCCCGAGCAGTACTTC	CASGSGTGPEQYF
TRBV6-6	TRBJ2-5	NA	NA	TGTGCCAGCAATAGACAGTCCCAAGAGACCCAGTACTTC	CASNRQSQETQYF
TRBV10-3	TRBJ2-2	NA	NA	TGTGCCATCAGGTGGGGCGCGAACACCGGGGAGCTGTTTTTT	CAIRWGANTGELFF
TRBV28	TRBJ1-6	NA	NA	TGTGCCAGCAGCCAACCAGCCCCCGGACAGTTATATTCACCCCTCCACTTT	CASSQPAPGQLYSPLHF
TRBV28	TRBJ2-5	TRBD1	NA	TGTGCCAGCAGTCAGGACAGGGGAGACCAAGAGACCCAGTACTTC	CASSQDRGDQETQYF
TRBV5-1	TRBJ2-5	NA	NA	TGCGCCAGCAGCTTCCTCCAGGATCAAGAGACCCAGTACTTC	CASSFLQDQETQYF
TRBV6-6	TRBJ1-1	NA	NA	TGTGCCAGCAGTCAAGGCCAAAGGACTGAAGCTTTCTTT	CASSQGQRTEAFF
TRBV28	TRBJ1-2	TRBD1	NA	TGTGCCAGCAGCCAGACAGGGCCCTATGGCTACACCTTC	CASSQTGPYGYTF
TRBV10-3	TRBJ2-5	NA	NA	TGTGCCATCAGTGAGTCGACGGGACGTCTTCAGACCCAGTACTTC	CAISESTGRLQTQYF
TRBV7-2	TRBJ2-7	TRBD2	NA	TGTGCCAGCAGCCCTGCTTTCCGTCGCGGGGGTAGTTACGAGCAGTACTTC	CASSPAFRRGGSYEQYF
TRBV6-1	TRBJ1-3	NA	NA	TGTGCCAGCAGTGAAGGATTGGGAATTACAGTTTCTCTCGGAAACACCATATATTTT	CASSEGLGITVSLGNTIYF
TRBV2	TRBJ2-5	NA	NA	TGTGCCAGCAGATTTACTGGGGTAGAGACCCAGTACTTC	CASRFTGVETQYF
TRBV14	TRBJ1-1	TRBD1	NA	TGTGCCAGCAGCCAAAACTACAGGGGGCAAGCTTTCTTT	CASSQNYRGQAFF